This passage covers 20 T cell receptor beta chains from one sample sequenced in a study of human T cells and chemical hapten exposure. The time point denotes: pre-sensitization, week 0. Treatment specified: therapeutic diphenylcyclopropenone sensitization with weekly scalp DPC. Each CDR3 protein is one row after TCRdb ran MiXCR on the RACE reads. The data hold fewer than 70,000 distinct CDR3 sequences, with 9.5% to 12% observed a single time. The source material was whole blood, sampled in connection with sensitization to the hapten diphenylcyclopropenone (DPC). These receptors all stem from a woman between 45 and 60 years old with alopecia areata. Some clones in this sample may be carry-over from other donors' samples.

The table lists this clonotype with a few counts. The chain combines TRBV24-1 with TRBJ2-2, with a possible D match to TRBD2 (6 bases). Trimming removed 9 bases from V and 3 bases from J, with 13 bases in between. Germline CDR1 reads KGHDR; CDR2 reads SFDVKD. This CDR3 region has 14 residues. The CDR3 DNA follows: TGTGCCACCCAGCCGGGACTTGACACCGGGGAGCTGTTTTTT. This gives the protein CATQPGLDTGELFF.

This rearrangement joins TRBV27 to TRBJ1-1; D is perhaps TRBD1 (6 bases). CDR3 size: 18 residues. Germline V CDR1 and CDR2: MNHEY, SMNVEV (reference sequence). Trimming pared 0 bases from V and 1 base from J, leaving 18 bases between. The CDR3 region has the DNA TGTGCCAGCAGTTTATCGACTTATTCCCGGACAGCGAACACTGAAGCTTTCTTT. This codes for CASSLSTYSRTANTEAFF.

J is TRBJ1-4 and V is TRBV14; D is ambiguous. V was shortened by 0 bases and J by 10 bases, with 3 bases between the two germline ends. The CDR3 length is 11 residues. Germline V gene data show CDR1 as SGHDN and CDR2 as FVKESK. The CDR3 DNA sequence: TGTGCCAGCAGCCAAGAGGGAAAACTGTTTTTT. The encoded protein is CASSQEGKLFF.

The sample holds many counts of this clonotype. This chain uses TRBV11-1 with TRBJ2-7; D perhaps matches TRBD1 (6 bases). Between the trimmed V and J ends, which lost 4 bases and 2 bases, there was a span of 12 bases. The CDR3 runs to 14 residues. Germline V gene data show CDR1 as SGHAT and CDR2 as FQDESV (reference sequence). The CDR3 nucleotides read TGTGCCAGCAGCTCGATCGACAGGCCCTACGAGCAGTACTTC. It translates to CASSSIDRPYEQYF.

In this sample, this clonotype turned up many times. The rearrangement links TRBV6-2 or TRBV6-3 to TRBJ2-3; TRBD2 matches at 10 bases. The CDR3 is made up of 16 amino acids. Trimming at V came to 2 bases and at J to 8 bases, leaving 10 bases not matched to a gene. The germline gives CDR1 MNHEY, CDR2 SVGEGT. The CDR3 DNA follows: TGTGCCAGCAGTTACCCGAGCGGGGGGGTTACGGGTACGCAGTATTTT. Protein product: CASSYPSGGVTGTQYF.

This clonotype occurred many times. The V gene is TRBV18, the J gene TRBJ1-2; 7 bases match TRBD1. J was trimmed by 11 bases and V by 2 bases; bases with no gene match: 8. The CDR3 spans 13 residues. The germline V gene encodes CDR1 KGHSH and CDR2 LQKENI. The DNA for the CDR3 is TGTGCCAGCTCACCAGTCCCAGGGGGAGTTTACACCTTC. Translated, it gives CASSPVPGGVYTF.

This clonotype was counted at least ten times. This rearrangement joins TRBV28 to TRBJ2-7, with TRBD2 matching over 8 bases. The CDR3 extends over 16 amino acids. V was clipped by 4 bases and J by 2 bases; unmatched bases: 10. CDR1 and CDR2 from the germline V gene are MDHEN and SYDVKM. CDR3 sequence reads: CASSYDPGGGTYEQYF. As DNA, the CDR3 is TGTGCCAGCAGTTACGACCCGGGGGGGGGCACCTACGAGCAGTACTTC.

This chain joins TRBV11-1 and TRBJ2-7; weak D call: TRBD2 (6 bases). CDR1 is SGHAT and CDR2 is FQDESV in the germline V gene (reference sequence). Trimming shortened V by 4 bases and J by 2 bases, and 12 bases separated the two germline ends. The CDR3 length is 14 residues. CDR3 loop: CASSSELAAYEQYF. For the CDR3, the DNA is TGTGCCAGCAGCTCTGAACTAGCAGCCTACGAGCAGTACTTC.

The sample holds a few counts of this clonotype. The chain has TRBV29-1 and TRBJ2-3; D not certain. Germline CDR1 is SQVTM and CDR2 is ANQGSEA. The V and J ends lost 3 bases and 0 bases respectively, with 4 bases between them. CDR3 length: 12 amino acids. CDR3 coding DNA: TGCAGCGTTGACTCAAGCACAGATACGCAGTATTTT. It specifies CSVDSSTDTQYF.

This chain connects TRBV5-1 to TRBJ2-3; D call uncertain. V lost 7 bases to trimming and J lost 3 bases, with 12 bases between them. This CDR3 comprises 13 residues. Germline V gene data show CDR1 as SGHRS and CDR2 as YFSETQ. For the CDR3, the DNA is TGCGCCAGCGCCCTAGGCCTGACAGATACGCAGTATTTT. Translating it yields CASALGLTDTQYF.

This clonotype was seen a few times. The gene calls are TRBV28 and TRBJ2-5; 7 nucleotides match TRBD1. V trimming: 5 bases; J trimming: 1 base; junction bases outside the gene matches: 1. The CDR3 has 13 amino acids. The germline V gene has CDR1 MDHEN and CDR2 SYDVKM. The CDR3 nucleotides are TGTGCCAGCAGTCGGGACAGCCAAGAGACCCAGTACTTC. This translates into CASSRDSQETQYF.

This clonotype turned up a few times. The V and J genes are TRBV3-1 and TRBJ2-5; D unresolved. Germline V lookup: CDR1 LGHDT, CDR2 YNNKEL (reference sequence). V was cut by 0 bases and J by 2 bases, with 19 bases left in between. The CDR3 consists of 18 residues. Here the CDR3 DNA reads TGTGCCAGCAGCCAAGATACAACGATCTCGGGCAGACAAGAGACCCAGTACTTC. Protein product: CASSQDTTISGRQETQYF.

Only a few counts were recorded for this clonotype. The CDR3 protein is CSAVRREGDSNQPQHF. For the CDR3, the DNA is TGCAGTGCCGTCAGAAGGGAGGGAGATAGCAATCAGCCCCAGCATTTT. This rearrangement joins TRBV20-1 to TRBJ1-5; D remains unclear. Germline CDR1 and CDR2: DFQATT and SNEGSKA (reference sequence). The V end was cut by 6 bases, the J end by 0 bases, with 18 bases between. The CDR3 contains 16 residues.

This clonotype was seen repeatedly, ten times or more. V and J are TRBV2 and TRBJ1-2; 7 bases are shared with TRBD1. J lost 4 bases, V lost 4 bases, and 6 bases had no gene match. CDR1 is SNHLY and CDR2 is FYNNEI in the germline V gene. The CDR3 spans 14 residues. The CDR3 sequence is CASSVTGSGYGYTF. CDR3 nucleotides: TGTGCCAGCAGTGTGACAGGGTCTGGCTATGGCTACACCTTC.

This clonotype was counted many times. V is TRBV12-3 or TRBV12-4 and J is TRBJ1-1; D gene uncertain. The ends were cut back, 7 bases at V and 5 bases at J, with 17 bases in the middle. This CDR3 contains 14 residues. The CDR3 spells CASTPAGLRTEAFF. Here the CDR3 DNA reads TGTGCCAGCACCCCAGCCGGACTCAGGACTGAAGCTTTCTTT.

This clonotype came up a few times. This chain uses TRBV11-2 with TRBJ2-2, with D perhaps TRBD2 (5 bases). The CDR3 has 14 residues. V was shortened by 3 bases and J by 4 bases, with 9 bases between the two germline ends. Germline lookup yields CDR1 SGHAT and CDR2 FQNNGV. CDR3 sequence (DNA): TGTGCCAGCAGCTTCTCGCGGGTCACCGGGGAGCTGTTTTTT. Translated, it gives CASSFSRVTGELFF.

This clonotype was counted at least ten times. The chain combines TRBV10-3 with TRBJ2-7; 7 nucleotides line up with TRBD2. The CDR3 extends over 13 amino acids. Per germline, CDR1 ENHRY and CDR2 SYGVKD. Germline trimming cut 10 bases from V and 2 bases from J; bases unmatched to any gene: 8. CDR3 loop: CATSAGTTYEQYF. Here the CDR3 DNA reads TGTGCCACGTCAGCCGGGACTACCTACGAGCAGTACTTC.

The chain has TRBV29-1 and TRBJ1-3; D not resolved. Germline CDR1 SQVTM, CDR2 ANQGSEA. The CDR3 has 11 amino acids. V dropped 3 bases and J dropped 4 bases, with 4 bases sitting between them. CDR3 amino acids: CSVELGNTIYF. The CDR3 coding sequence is TGCAGCGTTGAGTTAGGAAACACCATATATTTT.

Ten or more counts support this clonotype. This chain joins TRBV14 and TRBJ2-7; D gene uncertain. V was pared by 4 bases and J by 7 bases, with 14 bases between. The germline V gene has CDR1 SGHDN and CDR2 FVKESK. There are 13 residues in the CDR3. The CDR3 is CASSPGLGREQYF. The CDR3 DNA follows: TGTGCCAGCAGCCCCGGTCTTGGAAGGGAGCAGTACTTC.

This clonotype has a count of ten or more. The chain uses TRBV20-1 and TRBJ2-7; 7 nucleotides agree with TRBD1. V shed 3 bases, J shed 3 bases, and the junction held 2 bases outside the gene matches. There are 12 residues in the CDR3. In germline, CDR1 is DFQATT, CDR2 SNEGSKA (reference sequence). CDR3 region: CSARTGSYEQYF. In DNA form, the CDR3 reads TGCAGTGCTAGGACAGGGAGCTACGAGCAGTACTTC.